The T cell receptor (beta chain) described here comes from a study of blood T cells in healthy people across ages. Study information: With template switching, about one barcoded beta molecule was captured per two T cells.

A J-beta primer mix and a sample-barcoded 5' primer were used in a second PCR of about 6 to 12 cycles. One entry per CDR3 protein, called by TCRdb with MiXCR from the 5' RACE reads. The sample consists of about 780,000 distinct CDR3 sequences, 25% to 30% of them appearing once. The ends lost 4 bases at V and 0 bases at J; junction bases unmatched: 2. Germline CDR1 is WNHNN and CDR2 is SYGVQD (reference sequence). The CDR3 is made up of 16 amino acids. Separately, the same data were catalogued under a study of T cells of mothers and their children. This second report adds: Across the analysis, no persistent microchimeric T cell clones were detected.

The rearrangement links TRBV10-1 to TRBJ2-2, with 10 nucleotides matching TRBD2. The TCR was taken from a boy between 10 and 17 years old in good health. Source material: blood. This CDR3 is CASSGGLATNTGELFF. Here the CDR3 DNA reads TGCGCCAGCAGTGGGGGACTAGCGACGAACACCGGGGAGCTGTTTTTT.